A selection of T cell receptor beta chains follows, all from one sample in a study of T cells after yellow fever vaccination. TCRdb called the 5' RACE reads again in MiXCR, with one record for every CDR3 protein. The table records a few hundred thousand distinct CDR3 sequences, 4.1% of them present only once. The sample here was PBMCs, taken 5 days after the yellow fever booster vaccination. The receptor set was obtained from a man between 18 and 35 years old who received the YFV17D yellow fever vaccine. CDR3s include the opening cysteine and the closing phenylalanine or tryptophan. A D gene is named only where the DNA matches it firmly. Rows give clone size only sometimes, using once, few, many, or a class for an expanded clone.

TRBV10-3	few	.	TRBJ2-6	CAITDTAGANVLTF	TGTGCCATCACCGACACAGCTGGGGCCAACGTCCTGACTTTC
TRBV7-9	few	.	TRBJ2-2	CASSLAWFRGGPNTGELFF	TGTGCCAGCAGCTTAGCCTGGTTTCGCGGGGGCCCGAACACCGGGGAGCTGTTTTTT
TRBV28	many	TRBD2	TRBJ2-5	CASSLREGWETQYF	TGTGCCAGCAGTTTAAGGGAGGGATGGGAGACCCAGTACTTC
TRBV2	.	.	TRBJ2-3	CASSEAGQVGTDTQYF	TGTGCCAGCAGTGAAGCTGGACAAGTTGGCACAGATACGCAGTATTTT
TRBV4-1	.	.	TRBJ2-5	CASSQVAGPETQYF	TGCGCCAGCAGCCAGGTCGCGGGCCCAGAGACCCAGTACTTC
TRBV20-1	.	.	TRBJ2-3	CSARSGPQSTDTQYF	TGCAGTGCTCGCTCGGGCCCTCAAAGCACAGATACGCAGTATTTT
TRBV5-1	few	.	TRBJ2-3	CASGPGSTSTDTQYF	TGCGCCAGCGGGCCGGGCTCGACTAGCACAGATACGCAGTATTTT
TRBV12-3/TRBV12-4	many	TRBD1	TRBJ2-2	CASSFQGAAGELFF	TGTGCCAGCAGTTTCCAGGGGGCGGCCGGGGAGCTGTTTTTT
TRBV4-2	few	TRBD2	TRBJ2-2	CASSQAPSGGAGELFF	TGTGCCAGCAGCCAAGCGCCTAGCGGGGGAGCGGGGGAGCTGTTTTTT
TRBV29-1	few	.	TRBJ2-3	CSASRGPADTQYF	TGCAGCGCATCGAGAGGGCCGGCAGATACGCAGTATTTT
TRBV19	.	.	TRBJ2-7	CASSIQGKRYEQYF	TGTGCCAGTAGTATTCAGGGCAAGAGATACGAGCAGTACTTC
TRBV7-2	many	.	TRBJ2-1	CASSFYNEQFF	TGTGCCAGCTCATTCTACAATGAGCAGTTCTTC
TRBV28	.	TRBD1	TRBJ1-2	CASSPTGINYGYTF	TGTGCCAGCAGTCCGACAGGGATTAACTATGGCTACACCTTC
TRBV10-2	few	TRBD2	TRBJ2-5	CASKLAGDQETQYF	TGCGCCAGCAAACTAGCGGGGGACCAAGAGACCCAGTACTTC
TRBV4-1	.	TRBD2	TRBJ2-1	CASSQVVGSGVTWQFF	TGCGCCAGCAGCCAAGTCGTAGGTAGCGGGGTAACTTGGCAGTTCTTC
TRBV20-1	few	.	TRBJ2-2	CSARARTTNTGELFF	TGCAGTGCTAGAGCCCGGACAACGAACACCGGGGAGCTGTTTTTT
TRBV12-3/TRBV12-4	many	.	TRBJ1-2	CASRSTANYGYTF	TGTGCCAGCAGGTCGACAGCTAACTATGGCTACACCTTC
TRBV5-1	.	.	TRBJ2-5	CASSSWQGDETQYF	TGCGCCAGCAGTTCGTGGCAGGGTGATGAGACCCAGTACTTC
TRBV5-5	many	.	TRBJ2-3	CASSLEGDPRTQYF	TGTGCCAGCAGCTTGGAGGGCGATCCACGTACGCAGTATTTT
TRBV5-6	few	TRBD1	TRBJ2-7	CASSEGDRVPSF	TGTGCCAGCAGCGAGGGGGACAGGGTCCCTTCCTTC
TRBV30	.	.	TRBJ2-3	CAWSPWGPDTQYF	TGTGCCTGGAGTCCGTGGGGCCCAGATACGCAGTATTTT
TRBV2	few	TRBD1	TRBJ1-5	CASSAEGAANQPQHF	TGTGCCAGCAGCGCCGAGGGGGCAGCTAATCAGCCCCAGCATTTT
TRBV7-2	few	.	TRBJ1-5	CASSFGRGSNQPQHF	TGTGCCAGCAGCTTCGGCAGGGGCAGCAATCAGCCCCAGCATTTT
TRBV20-1	.	.	TRBJ1-3	CSARGIGTGNTIYF	TGCAGTGCTAGGGGGATAGGTACTGGAAACACCATATATTTT
TRBV4-1	few	.	TRBJ2-7	CASRPAGQRSYEQYF	TGCGCCAGCAGACCAGCGGGACAGAGGTCCTACGAGCAGTACTTC
TRBV5-1	many	.	TRBJ2-3	CASSFSTSTDTQYF	TGCGCCAGCAGCTTCAGTACTAGCACAGATACGCAGTATTTT
TRBV7-9	few	TRBD1	TRBJ2-7	CASSPTDRGLYF	TGTGCCAGCAGCCCCACGGACAGGGGCCTGTACTTC
TRBV4-3	.	.	TRBJ1-2	CASSQDPLGYGYTF	TGCGCCAGCAGCCAAGACCCCCTCGGGTATGGCTACACCTTC
TRBV6-5	many	.	TRBJ1-1	CASSYFGAEAFF	TGTGCCAGCAGTTACTTTGGGGCTGAAGCTTTCTTT
TRBV6-5	.	TRBD1	TRBJ1-1	CASSTTGGLGTEAFF	TGTGCCAGCAGTACGACAGGGGGCCTGGGCACTGAAGCTTTCTTT
TRBV18	.	.	TRBJ2-7	CASSPSVGDEQYF	TGTGCCAGCTCACCGAGTGTGGGTGACGAGCAGTACTTC
TRBV9	.	.	TRBJ2-2	CASSVDGHNTGELFF	TGTGCCAGCAGCGTAGACGGACATAACACCGGGGAGCTGTTTTTT
TRBV3-1	few	.	TRBJ1-2	CASSPLGREGYTF	TGTGCCAGCAGCCCCCTAGGACGGGAAGGCTACACCTTC
TRBV6-1	few	.	TRBJ2-3	CASSETNTGDTQYF	TGTGCCAGCAGTGAAACTAACACCGGAGATACGCAGTATTTT
TRBV24-1	many	TRBD1	TRBJ2-1	CATAGQGGYNEQFF	TGTGCCACCGCGGGACAGGGGGGCTACAATGAGCAGTTCTTC
TRBV9	few	.	TRBJ2-1	CASSAGAYNEQFF	TGTGCCAGCAGCGCGGGGGCATACAATGAGCAGTTCTTC
TRBV4-3	.	TRBD1	TRBJ1-1	CASSRGDRATEAFF	TGCGCCAGCAGCCGAGGCGACAGGGCCACTGAAGCTTTCTTT
TRBV27	many	.	TRBJ1-5	CASSRAASYNQPQHF	TGTGCCAGCAGCCGGGCGGCATCGTACAATCAGCCCCAGCATTTT
TRBV6-5	.	.	TRBJ1-5	CASSTRVRAQPQHF	TGTGCCAGCAGTACCAGGGTCAGGGCACAGCCCCAGCATTTT
TRBV7-2	many	TRBD1	TRBJ1-5	CASSSDRGGQPQHF	TGTGCCAGCAGCTCGGACAGGGGCGGGCAGCCCCAGCATTTT
TRBV5-1	.	.	TRBJ1-1	CASSLDLDGNTEAFF	TGCGCCAGCAGCTTGGATCTGGATGGGAACACTGAAGCTTTCTTT
TRBV4-1	many	TRBD2	TRBJ2-2	CASRPEAGAYTGELFF	TGCGCCAGCAGACCTGAAGCGGGGGCCTACACCGGGGAGCTGTTTTTT
TRBV7-2	many	.	TRBJ2-5	CASSSSTDGETQYF	TGTGCCAGCAGCTCTTCGACAGACGGAGAGACCCAGTACTTC
TRBV7-3	many	.	TRBJ2-7	CASSLNPARIYEQYF	TGTGCCAGCAGCTTAAATCCGGCGCGAATCTACGAGCAGTACTTC
TRBV7-3	many	.	TRBJ2-2	CASSLLLNTGELFF	TGTGCCAGCAGCTTACTACTGAACACCGGGGAGCTGTTTTTT
TRBV20-1	few	.	TRBJ2-5	CSARAWGLQETQYF	TGCAGTGCTAGAGCTTGGGGCCTACAAGAGACCCAGTACTTC
TRBV6-4	few	.	TRBJ2-3	CASSVRASTDTQYF	TGTGCCAGCAGTGTCCGCGCGAGCACAGATACGCAGTATTTT